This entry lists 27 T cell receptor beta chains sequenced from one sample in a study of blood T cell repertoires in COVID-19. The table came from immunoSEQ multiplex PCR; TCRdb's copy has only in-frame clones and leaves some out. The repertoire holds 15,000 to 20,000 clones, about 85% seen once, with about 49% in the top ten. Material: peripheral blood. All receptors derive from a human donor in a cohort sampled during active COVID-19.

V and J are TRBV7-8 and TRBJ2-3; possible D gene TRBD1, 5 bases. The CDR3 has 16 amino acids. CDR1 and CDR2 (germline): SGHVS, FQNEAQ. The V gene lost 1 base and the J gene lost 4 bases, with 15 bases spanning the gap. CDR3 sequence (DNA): TGTGCCAGCAGCTTAGAATTGGCAGGGAATTCAGATACGCAGTATTTT. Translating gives CASSLELAGNSDTQYF.

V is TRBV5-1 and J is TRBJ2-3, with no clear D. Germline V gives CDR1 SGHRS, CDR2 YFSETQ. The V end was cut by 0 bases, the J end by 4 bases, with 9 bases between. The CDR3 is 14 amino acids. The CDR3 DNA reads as TGCGCCAGCAGCTTGGGTCAGTTTCCAGATACGCAGTATTTT. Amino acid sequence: CASSLGQFPDTQYF. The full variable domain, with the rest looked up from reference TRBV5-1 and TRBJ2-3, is KAGVTQTPRYLIKTRGQQVTLSCSPISGHRSVSWYQQTPGQGLQFLFEYFSETQRNKGNFPGRFSGRQFSNSRSEMNVSTLELGDSALYLCASSLGQFPDTQYFGPGTRLTVL.

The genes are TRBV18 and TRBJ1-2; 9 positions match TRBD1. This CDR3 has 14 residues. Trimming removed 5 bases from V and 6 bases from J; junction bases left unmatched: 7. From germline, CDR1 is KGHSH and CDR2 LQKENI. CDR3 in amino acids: CASSVQGAYDGYTF. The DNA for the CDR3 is TGTGCCAGCTCAGTACAGGGGGCGTATGATGGCTACACCTTC.

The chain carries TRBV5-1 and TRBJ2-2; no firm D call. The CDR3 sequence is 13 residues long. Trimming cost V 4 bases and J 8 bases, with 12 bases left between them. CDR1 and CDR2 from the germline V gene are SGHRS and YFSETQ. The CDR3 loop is CASSLSWAGELFF. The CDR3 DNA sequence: TGCGCCAGCAGCCTCAGTTGGGCAGGGGAGCTGTTTTTT.

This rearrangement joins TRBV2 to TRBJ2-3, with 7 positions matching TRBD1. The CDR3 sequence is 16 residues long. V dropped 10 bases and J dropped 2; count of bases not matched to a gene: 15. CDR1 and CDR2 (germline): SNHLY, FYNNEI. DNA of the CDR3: TGTGCCACCCCAAGCTCCGACAGGGTCCCCACAGATACGCAGTATTTT. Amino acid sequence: CATPSSDRVPTDTQYF.

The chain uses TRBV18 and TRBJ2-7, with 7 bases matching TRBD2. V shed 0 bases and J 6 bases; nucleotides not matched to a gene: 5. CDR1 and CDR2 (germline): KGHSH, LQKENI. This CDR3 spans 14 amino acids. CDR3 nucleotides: TGTGCCAGCTCACCACCCGCAGGGAGGGGCGAGCAGTACTTC. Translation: CASSPPAGRGEQYF. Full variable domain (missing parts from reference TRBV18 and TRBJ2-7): NAGVMQNPRHLVRRRGQEARLRCSPMKGHSHVYWYRQLPEEGLKFMVYLQKENIIDESGMPKERFSAEFPKEGPSILRIQQVVRGDSAAYFCASSPPAGRGEQYFGPGTRLTVT.

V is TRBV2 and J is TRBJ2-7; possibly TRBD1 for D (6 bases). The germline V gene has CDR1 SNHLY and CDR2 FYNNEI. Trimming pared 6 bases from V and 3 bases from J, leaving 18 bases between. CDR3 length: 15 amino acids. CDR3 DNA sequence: TGTGCCAGCAGCGATACAGGGACCCCCTACTACGAGCAGTACTTC. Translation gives CASSDTGTPYYEQYF.

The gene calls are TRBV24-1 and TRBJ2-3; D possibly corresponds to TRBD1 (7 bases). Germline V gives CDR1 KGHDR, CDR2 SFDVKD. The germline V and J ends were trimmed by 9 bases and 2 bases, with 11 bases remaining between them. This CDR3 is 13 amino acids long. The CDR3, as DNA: TGTGCCACCCGCGGGACAGCCACAGATACGCAGTATTTT. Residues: CATRGTATDTQYF.

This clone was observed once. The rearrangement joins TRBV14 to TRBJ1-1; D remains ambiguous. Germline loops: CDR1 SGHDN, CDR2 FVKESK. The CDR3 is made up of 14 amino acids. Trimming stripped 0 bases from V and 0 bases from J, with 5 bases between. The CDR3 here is CASSQDRLNTEAFF. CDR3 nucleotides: TGTGCCAGCAGCCAAGACAGGTTGAACACTGAAGCTTTCTTT.

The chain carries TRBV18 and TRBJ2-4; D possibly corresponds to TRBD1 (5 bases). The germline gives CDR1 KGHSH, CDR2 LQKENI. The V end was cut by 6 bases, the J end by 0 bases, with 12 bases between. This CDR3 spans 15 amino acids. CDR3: CASSLDSLAKNIQYF. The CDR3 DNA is TGTGCCAGCTCCCTTGACAGTTTAGCCAAAAACATTCAGTACTTC.

Written as DNA, the CDR3 is TGTGCCAGCAGTTCCGGGGAGAGCCCAACTAATGAAAAACTGTTTTTT. Amino acid sequence: CASSSGESPTNEKLFF. The gene calls are TRBV6-6 and TRBJ1-4; no definite D call. CDR3 length: 16 amino acids. V dropped 4 bases and J dropped 0 bases, with 12 bases sitting between them. Germline V gene sequence: CDR1 MNHNY, CDR2 SVGAGI (reference sequence).

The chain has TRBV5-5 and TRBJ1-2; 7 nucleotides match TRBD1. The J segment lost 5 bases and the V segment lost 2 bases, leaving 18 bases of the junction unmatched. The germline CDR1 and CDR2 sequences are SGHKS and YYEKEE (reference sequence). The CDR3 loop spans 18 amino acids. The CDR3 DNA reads TGTGCCAGCAGCTTAGGAGACAGGGTCGGAAAAGCTACTTATGGCTACACCTTC. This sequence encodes CASSLGDRVGKATYGYTF.

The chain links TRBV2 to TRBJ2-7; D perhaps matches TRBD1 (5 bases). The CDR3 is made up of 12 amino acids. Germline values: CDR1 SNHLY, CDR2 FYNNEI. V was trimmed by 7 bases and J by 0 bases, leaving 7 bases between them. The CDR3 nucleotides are TGTGCCAGCAATCAGGGCTCCTACGAGCAGTACTTC. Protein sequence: CASNQGSYEQYF.

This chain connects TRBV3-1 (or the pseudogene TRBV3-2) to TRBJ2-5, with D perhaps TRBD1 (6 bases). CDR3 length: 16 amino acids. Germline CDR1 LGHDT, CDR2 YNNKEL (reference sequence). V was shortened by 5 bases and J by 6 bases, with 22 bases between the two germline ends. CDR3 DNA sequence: TGTGCCAGCAGCACTACAACCGACAGGTCTGTAAAGACCCAGTACTTC. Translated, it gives CASSTTTDRSVKTQYF.

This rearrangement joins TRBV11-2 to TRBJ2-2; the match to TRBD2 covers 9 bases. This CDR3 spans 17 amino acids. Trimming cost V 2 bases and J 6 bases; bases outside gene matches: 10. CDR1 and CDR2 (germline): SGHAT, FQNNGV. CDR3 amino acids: CASSLMEASGIAGELFF. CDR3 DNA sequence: TGTGCCAGCAGCTTAATGGAGGCTAGCGGGATTGCCGGGGAGCTGTTTTTT.

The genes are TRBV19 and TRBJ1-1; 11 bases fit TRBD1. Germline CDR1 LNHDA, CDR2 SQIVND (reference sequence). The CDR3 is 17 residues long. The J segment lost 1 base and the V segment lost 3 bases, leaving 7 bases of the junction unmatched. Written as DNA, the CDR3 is TGTGCCAGTAGTATTATTCCCGGACAGGGGGCGAACACTGAAGCTTTCTTT. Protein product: CASSIIPGQGANTEAFF.

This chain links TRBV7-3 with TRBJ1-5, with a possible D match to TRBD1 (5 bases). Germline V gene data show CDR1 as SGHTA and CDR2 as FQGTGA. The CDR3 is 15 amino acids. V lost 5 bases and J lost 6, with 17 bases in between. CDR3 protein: CASSVRGGDGQPQHF. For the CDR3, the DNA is TGTGCCAGCAGCGTAAGGGGCGGGGACGGTCAGCCCCAGCATTTT.

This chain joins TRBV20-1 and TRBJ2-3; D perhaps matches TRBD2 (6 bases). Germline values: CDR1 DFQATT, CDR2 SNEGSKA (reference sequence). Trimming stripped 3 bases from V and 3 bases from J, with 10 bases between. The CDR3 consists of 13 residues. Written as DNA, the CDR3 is TGCAGTGCTAGTCGCGCGGGAACAGATACGCAGTATTTT. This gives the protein CSASRAGTDTQYF.

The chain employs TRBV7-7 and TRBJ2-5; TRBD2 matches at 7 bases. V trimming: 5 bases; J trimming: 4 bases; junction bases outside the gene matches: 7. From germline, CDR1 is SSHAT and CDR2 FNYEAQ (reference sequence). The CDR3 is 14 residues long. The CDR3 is CASSQTSVSETQYF. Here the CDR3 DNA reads TGTGCCAGCAGCCAAACTAGCGTTTCAGAGACCCAGTACTTC.

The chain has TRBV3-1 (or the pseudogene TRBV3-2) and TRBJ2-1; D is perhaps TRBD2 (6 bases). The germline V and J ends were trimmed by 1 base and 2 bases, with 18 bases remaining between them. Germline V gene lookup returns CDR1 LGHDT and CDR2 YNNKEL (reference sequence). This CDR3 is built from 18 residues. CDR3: CASSQAPFSGGTYNEQFF. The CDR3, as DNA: TGTGCCAGCAGCCAAGCTCCCTTTAGCGGAGGGACCTACAATGAGCAGTTCTTC.

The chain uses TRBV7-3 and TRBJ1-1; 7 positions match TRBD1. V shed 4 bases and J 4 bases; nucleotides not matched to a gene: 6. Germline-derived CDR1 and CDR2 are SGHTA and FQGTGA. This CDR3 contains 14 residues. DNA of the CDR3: TGTGCCAGCAGCTCTAGCCGGGACAGCACTGAAGCTTTCTTT. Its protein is CASSSSRDSTEAFF.

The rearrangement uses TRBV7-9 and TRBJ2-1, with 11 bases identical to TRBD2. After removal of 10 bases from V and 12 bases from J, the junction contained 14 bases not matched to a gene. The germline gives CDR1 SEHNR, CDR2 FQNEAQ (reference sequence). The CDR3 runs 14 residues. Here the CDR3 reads CATTLIAGGPWQFF. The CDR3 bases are TGTGCCACCACCCTTATAGCGGGGGGGCCATGGCAGTTCTTC.

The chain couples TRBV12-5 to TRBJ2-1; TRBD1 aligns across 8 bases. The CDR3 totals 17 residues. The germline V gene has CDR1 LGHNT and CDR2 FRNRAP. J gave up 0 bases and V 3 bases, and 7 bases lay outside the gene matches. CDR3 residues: CASGFQTGASSYNEQFF. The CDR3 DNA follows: TGTGCTAGTGGTTTCCAGACAGGGGCCAGCTCCTACAATGAGCAGTTCTTC.

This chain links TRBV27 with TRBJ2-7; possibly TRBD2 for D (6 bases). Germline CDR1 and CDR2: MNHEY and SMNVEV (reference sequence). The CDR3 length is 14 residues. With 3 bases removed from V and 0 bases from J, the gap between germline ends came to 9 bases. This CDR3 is CASSFVGGSYEQYF. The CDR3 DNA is TGTGCCAGCAGTTTTGTCGGGGGCTCCTACGAGCAGTACTTC.

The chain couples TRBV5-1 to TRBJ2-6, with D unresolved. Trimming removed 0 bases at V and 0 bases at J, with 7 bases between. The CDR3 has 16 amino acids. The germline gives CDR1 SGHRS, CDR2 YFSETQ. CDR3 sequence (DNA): TGCGCCAGCAGCTTGGACAGTTTCTCTGGGGCCAACGTCCTGACTTTC. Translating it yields CASSLDSFSGANVLTF. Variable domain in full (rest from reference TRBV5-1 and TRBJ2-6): KAGVTQTPRYLIKTRGQQVTLSCSPISGHRSVSWYQQTPGQGLQFLFEYFSETQRNKGNFPGRFSGRQFSNSRSEMNVSTLELGDSALYLCASSLDSFSGANVLTFGAGSRLTVL.

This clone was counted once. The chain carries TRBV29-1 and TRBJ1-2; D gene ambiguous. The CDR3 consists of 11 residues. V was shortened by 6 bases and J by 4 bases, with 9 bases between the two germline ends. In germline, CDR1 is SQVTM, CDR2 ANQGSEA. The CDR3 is CSVVVSYGYTF. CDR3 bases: TGCAGCGTGGTCGTCAGCTATGGCTACACCTTC.

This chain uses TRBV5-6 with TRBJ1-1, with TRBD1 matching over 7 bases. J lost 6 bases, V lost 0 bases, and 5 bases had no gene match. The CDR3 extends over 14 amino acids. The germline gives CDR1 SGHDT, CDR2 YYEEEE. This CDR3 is CASSLVPRGAEAFF. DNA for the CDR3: TGTGCCAGCAGCTTGGTCCCCAGGGGGGCTGAAGCTTTCTTT.